The 28 T cell receptor beta chains given below trace back to one sample, sequenced in a study of CD8+ T cells in alopecia areata. Extracted RNA was reverse transcribed into cDNA, the sequencing template. The data were produced by immunoSEQ multiplex PCR, yet TCRdb's version contains in-frame clones alone and is incomplete. The sample carries 110,000 or so clones, 50% to 70% recorded once. Sequenced sample: NKG2D-low CD8+ T cells sorted from blood. The source of these receptors is a human donor with alopecia areata.

Only one count was recorded for this clone. The chain joins TRBV15 to TRBJ2-3; 7 bases are shared with TRBD2. Germline assignment: CDR1 LNHNV and CDR2 YYDKDF (reference sequence). V shed 0 bases and J 2 bases; nucleotides not matched to a gene: 5. The CDR3 runs 16 residues. The CDR3 DNA sequence: TGTGCCACCAGCAGAGATGGGCTAGCGGTCACAGATACGCAGTATTTT. Translating gives CATSRDGLAVTDTQYF. Full variable domain (missing parts from reference TRBV15 and TRBJ2-3): DAMVIQNPRYQVTQFGKPVTLSCSQTLNHNVMYWYQQKSSQAPKLLFHYYDKDFNNEADTPDNFQSRRPNTSFCFLDIRSPGLGDTAMYLCATSRDGLAVTDTQYFGPGTRLTVL.

The rearrangement links TRBV6-5 to TRBJ2-1; TRBD1 matches at 9 bases. There are 13 residues in the CDR3. Germline values: CDR1 MNHEY, CDR2 SVGAGI. Trimming cost V 2 bases and J 7 bases; bases outside gene matches: 0. CDR3 protein: CASSYGTGNEQFF. In DNA form, the CDR3 reads TGTGCCAGCAGTTACGGGACAGGGAATGAGCAGTTCTTC.

This clone was picked up a small number of times. The chain carries TRBV7-9 and TRBJ2-7, with TRBD1 matching 7 bases. The ends lost 5 bases at V and 2 bases at J; junction bases unmatched: 9. Germline values: CDR1 SEHNR, CDR2 FQNEAQ (reference sequence). The CDR3 sequence is 15 residues long. CDR3 amino acids: CASSPRQGPTYEQYF. The DNA of the CDR3 is TGTGCCAGCAGCCCAAGACAGGGCCCAACCTACGAGCAGTACTTC.

Only a few counts were recorded for this clone. This rearrangement joins TRBV6-5 to TRBJ1-5; D gene ambiguous. The CDR3 covers 13 residues. Germline V CDR1 and CDR2: MNHEY, SVGAGI. Trimming stripped 0 bases from V and 6 bases from J, with 6 bases between. The CDR3 DNA reads TGTGCCAGCAGTTACTCAAATGGTCAGCCCCAGCATTTT. This gives the protein CASSYSNGQPQHF.

The rearrangement links TRBV2 to TRBJ2-7; TRBD1 is a possible D gene (5 bases). V lost 5 bases to trimming and J lost 2 bases, with 16 bases between them. CDR3 length: 15 residues. CDR1 is SNHLY, CDR2 FYNNEI, per germline. This chain's CDR3 is CASSFPGISTYEQYF. CDR3 nucleotides: TGTGCCAGCAGTTTCCCAGGGATTTCGACCTACGAGCAGTACTTC.

The V gene is TRBV30, the J gene TRBJ2-1; no definite D call. The CDR3 is 10 amino acids. Trimming took off 4 bases at V and 5 bases at J, with 3 bases between the two ends. Germline assignment: CDR1 GTSNPN and CDR2 SVGIG (reference sequence). CDR3 in amino acids: CAWNNNEQFF. The CDR3 DNA reads TGTGCCTGGAATAACAATGAGCAGTTCTTC.

This sequence joins TRBV27 and TRBJ2-7; tentatively, D is TRBD2 (6 bases). The CDR3 loop spans 11 amino acids. Germline V gene lookup returns CDR1 MNHEY and CDR2 SMNVEV (reference sequence). Trimming cost V 4 bases and J 9 bases, with 10 bases left between them. The CDR3 spells CASSSGVGQYF. In DNA form, the CDR3 reads TGTGCCAGCAGTTCGGGAGTGGGGCAGTACTTC.

The chain uses TRBV29-1 and TRBJ2-7; weak D call: TRBD2 (6 bases). The CDR3 runs to 13 residues. V lost 4 bases, J lost 5 bases, and 15 bases lay in between. CDR1 and CDR2 from the germline V gene are SQVTM and ANQGSEA. CDR3 amino acids: CSVADGSPDEQYF. CDR3 nucleotides: TGCAGCGTTGCCGACGGGAGTCCCGACGAGCAGTACTTC.

This clone has just a few counts. The V gene is TRBV7-9, the J gene TRBJ2-1, with TRBD1 identical over 7 bases. In germline, CDR1 is SEHNR, CDR2 FQNEAQ (reference sequence). The trim removed 1 base at V and 8 bases at J, leaving 8 bases unmatched. The CDR3 spans 15 residues. The CDR3 sequence is CASSLGLQGLDEQFF. The CDR3, as DNA: TGTGCCAGCAGCTTAGGGTTACAGGGGCTGGATGAGCAGTTCTTC.

The chain combines TRBV6-5 with TRBJ2-1; D gene uncertain. The CDR3 runs to 16 residues. Trimming stripped 0 bases from V and 0 bases from J, with 9 bases between. Germline CDR1 MNHEY, CDR2 SVGAGI. The CDR3 DNA reads as TGTGCCAGCAGTTACTCGACCATCGTCTCCTACAATGAGCAGTTCTTC. Encoded protein: CASSYSTIVSYNEQFF.

J is TRBJ2-6 and V is TRBV7-6; either TRBD1 or TRBD2 may fit D (5 bases each). This CDR3 spans 14 amino acids. The germline CDR1 and CDR2 sequences are SGHVS and FNYEAQ. V was trimmed by 3 bases and J by 6 bases, leaving 9 bases between them. The chain's CDR3 is CASSLGVEANVLTF. Written as DNA, the CDR3 is TGTGCCAGCAGCTTGGGGGTGGAGGCCAACGTCCTGACTTTC.

This clone turned up a few times. This chain uses TRBV7-9 with TRBJ2-7; D is perhaps TRBD1 (7 bases). The CDR3 loop spans 16 amino acids. Germline V lookup: CDR1 SEHNR, CDR2 FQNEAQ (reference sequence). Trimming removed 4 bases at V and 5 bases at J, with 21 bases between. The CDR3 region has the DNA TGTGCCAGCAGCTGGGGGGCCGGGACAGCTCCCCACGAGCAGTACTTC. Protein sequence: CASSWGAGTAPHEQYF.

The V call is TRBV28, the J call TRBJ2-5; D ambiguous. The germline CDR1 and CDR2 sequences are MDHEN and SYDVKM. Trimming stripped 2 bases from V and 0 bases from J, with 7 bases between. The CDR3 extends over 14 amino acids. The CDR3 DNA is TGTGCCAGCAGTTTAACTGCAAACCAAGAGACCCAGTACTTC. Translating it yields CASSLTANQETQYF.

This clone was seen only a few times. This chain links TRBV29-1 with TRBJ1-3, with D unclear. With 6 bases removed from V and 2 bases from J, the gap between germline ends came to 14 bases. CDR3 length equals 14 residues. Germline V gives CDR1 SQVTM, CDR2 ANQGSEA. CDR3 in DNA: TGCAGCGTAGTAGACGGGTTTGCTGGAAACACCATATATTTT. It encodes CSVVDGFAGNTIYF.

This clone has just a few counts. The chain carries TRBV6-6 and TRBJ2-1; D perhaps matches TRBD1 (5 bases). The CDR3 spans 15 residues. The germline gives CDR1 MNHNY, CDR2 SVGAGI (reference sequence). Trimming removed 0 bases at V and 6 bases at J, with 12 bases between. The CDR3 DNA follows: TGTGCCAGCAGTTACTCGAGCAGGGTGAGCAATGAGCAGTTCTTC. This gives the protein CASSYSSRVSNEQFF.

This chain joins TRBV5-1 and TRBJ1-2, with TRBD1 as a possible D gene (5 bases). The CDR3 extends over 14 amino acids. CDR1 SGHRS and CDR2 YFSETQ come from the germline V gene. V was trimmed by 2 bases and J by 4 bases, leaving 12 bases between them. CDR3 amino acids: CASSLGRVTYGYTF. CDR3 bases: TGCGCCAGCAGCTTAGGCAGGGTAACCTATGGCTACACCTTC.

V gene TRBV2 combines with J gene TRBJ1-2; maybe TRBD1 (6 bases). Germline values: CDR1 SNHLY, CDR2 FYNNEI. V lost 7 bases, J lost 0 bases, and 15 bases lay in between. There are 15 residues in the CDR3. CDR3 loop: CASKDSTSSNYGYTF. Written as DNA, the CDR3 is TGTGCCAGCAAGGACAGTACATCCTCTAACTATGGCTACACCTTC.

In this sample, this clone turned up a few times. The chain has TRBV30 and TRBJ2-1; D gene unclear. V gave up 0 bases and J gave up 5 bases, with 5 bases separating them. Germline V gene lookup returns CDR1 GTSNPN and CDR2 SVGIG (reference sequence). The CDR3 has 12 residues. The CDR3 bases are TGTGCCTGGAGTGTATTTGACAATGAGCAGTTCTTC. This gives the protein CAWSVFDNEQFF.

The V and J genes are TRBV13 and TRBJ2-7; 14 bases fit TRBD2. The length of the CDR3 is 16 residues. Trimming removed 5 bases from V and 2 bases from J; junction bases left unmatched: 5. The V gene's germline CDR1 is PRHDT and CDR2 FYEKMQ (reference sequence). CDR3 amino acids: CASSGTSGSMAYEQYF. Here the CDR3 DNA reads TGTGCCAGCAGCGGGACTAGCGGGAGTATGGCCTACGAGCAGTACTTC.

There are a few counts of this clone. The J gene is TRBJ2-5, the V gene TRBV7-2, with 12 nucleotides matching TRBD2. The CDR3 is 16 amino acids. After removal of 8 bases from V and 3 bases from J, the junction contained 10 bases not matched to a gene. CDR1 is SGHTA, CDR2 FQGNSA, per germline. DNA for the CDR3: TGTGCCAGCTTGCTAACGGGACTAGCGGGCGAAGAGACCCAGTACTTC. Translation gives CASLLTGLAGEETQYF.

This chain uses TRBV19 with TRBJ1-5, with D unresolved. This CDR3 region has 16 residues. Trimming stripped 7 bases from V and 0 bases from J, with 16 bases between. Per germline, CDR1 LNHDA and CDR2 SQIVND (reference sequence). Here the CDR3 reads CASTPLGRLSNQPQHF. CDR3 coding DNA: TGTGCCAGTACCCCGCTCGGCAGACTTAGCAATCAGCCCCAGCATTTT.

The chain links TRBV28 to TRBJ2-7, with D unresolved. Trimming left V 5 bases short and J 0 bases short, with 11 bases between. The CDR3 loop spans 14 amino acids. Germline values: CDR1 MDHEN, CDR2 SYDVKM. CDR3 coding DNA: TGTGCCAGCAGTATTCCCGACGGCTCCTACGAGCAGTACTTC. Translated: CASSIPDGSYEQYF.

This chain joins TRBV11-1 and TRBJ2-1; D remains ambiguous. This CDR3 region has 17 residues. Germline V gives CDR1 SGHAT, CDR2 FQDESV (reference sequence). V gave up 2 bases and J gave up 0 bases, with 14 bases separating them. CDR3 nucleotide sequence: TGTGCCAGCAGCTTATTTGGTGAGACAAGCTCCTACAATGAGCAGTTCTTC. It encodes CASSLFGETSSYNEQFF.

This rearrangement joins TRBV13 to TRBJ2-5; tentatively, D is TRBD2 (6 bases). V was trimmed by 8 bases and J by 5 bases, leaving 18 bases between them. Germline loops: CDR1 PRHDT, CDR2 FYEKMQ (reference sequence). This CDR3 is 14 amino acids long. As DNA, the CDR3 is TGTGCCAGCTCAGGCTCGGAGGGTAGCGAGACCCAGTACTTC. It specifies CASSGSEGSETQYF.

The chain links TRBV2 to TRBJ2-3; D call uncertain. Germline CDR1 is SNHLY and CDR2 is FYNNEI. This CDR3 region has 15 residues. V shed 7 bases and J shed 2 bases, with 16 bases lying between them. The CDR3 protein is CASKGSQTHTDTQYF. The CDR3 DNA reads as TGTGCCAGCAAGGGTAGTCAAACCCACACAGATACGCAGTATTTT. Filled out from reference TRBV2 and TRBJ2-3, the complete variable domain reads EPEVTQTPSHQVTQMGQEVILRCVPISNHLYFYWYRQILGQKVEFLVSFYNNEISEKSEIFDDQFSVERPDGSNFTLKIRSTKLEDSAMYFCASKGSQTHTDTQYFGPGTRLTVL.

The chain links TRBV4-1 to TRBJ2-7, with D maybe TRBD2 (6 bases). V gave up 3 bases and J gave up 4 bases, with 7 bases separating them. In germline, CDR1 is MGHRA, CDR2 YSYEKL. CDR3 size: 12 residues. The CDR3 sequence is CASSQRDYEQYF. The CDR3 DNA reads TGCGCCAGCAGCCAGCGGGATTACGAGCAGTACTTC.

The rearrangement uses TRBV19 and TRBJ2-1; 9 bases are a match to TRBD1. Germline lookup yields CDR1 LNHDA and CDR2 SQIVND (reference sequence). Trimming cost V 5 bases and J 3 bases; bases outside gene matches: 5. This CDR3 is built from 15 residues. The chain's CDR3 is CASSLGTGNYNEQFF. The DNA of the CDR3 is TGTGCCAGTAGTCTCGGGACAGGGAACTACAATGAGCAGTTCTTC.

This rearrangement joins TRBV20-1 to TRBJ2-7; no definite D call. V was shortened by 3 bases and J by 7 bases, with 7 bases between the two germline ends. There are 10 residues in the CDR3. The germline gives CDR1 DFQATT, CDR2 SNEGSKA (reference sequence). CDR3 sequence: CSARDGEQYF. CDR3 nucleotide sequence: TGCAGTGCTAGGGATGGGGAGCAGTACTTC.